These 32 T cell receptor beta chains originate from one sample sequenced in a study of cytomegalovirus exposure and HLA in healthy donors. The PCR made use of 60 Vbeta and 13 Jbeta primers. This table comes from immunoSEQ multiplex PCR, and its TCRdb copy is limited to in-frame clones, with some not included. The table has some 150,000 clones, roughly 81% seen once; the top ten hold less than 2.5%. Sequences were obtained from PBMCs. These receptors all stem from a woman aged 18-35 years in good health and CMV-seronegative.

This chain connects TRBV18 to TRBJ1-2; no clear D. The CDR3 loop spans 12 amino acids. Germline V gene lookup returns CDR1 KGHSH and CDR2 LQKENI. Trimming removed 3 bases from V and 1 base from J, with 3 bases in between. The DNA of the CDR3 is TGTGCCAGCTCACCCAGTAACTATGGCTACACCTTC. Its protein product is CASSPSNYGYTF.

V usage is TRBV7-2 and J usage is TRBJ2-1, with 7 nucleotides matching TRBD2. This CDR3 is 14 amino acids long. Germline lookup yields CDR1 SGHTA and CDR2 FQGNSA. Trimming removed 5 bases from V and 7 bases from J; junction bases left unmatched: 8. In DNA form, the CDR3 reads TGTGCCAGCAGCCCCCGGAGGCGGGAGAATGAGCAGTTCTTC. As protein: CASSPRRRENEQFF.

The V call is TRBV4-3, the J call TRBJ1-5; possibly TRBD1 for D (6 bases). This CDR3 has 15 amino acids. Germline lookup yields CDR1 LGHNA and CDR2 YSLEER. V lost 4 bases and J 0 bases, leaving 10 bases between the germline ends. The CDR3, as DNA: TGCGCCAGCAGCCCGGACAGACTTAGCAATCAGCCCCAGCATTTT. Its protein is CASSPDRLSNQPQHF.

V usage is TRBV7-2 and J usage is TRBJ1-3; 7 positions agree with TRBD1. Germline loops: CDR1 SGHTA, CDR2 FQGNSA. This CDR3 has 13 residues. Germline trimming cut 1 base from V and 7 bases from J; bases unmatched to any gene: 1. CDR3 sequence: CASSLGRGNTIYF. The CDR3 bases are TGTGCCAGCAGCTTAGGCAGGGGGAACACCATATATTTT.

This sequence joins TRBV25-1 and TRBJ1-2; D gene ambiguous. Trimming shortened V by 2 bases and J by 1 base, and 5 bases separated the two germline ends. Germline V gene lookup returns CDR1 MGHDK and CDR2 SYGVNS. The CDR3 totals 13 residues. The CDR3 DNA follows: TGTGCCAGCAGTGAAACAGTTAACTATGGCTACACCTTC. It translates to CASSETVNYGYTF.

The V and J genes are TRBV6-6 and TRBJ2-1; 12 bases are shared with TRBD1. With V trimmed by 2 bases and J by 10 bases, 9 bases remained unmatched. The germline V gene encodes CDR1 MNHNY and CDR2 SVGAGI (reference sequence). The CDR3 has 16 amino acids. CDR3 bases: TGTGCCAGCAGTTACATGCCGGGACAGGGGGCTCAGGAGCAGTTCTTC. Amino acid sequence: CASSYMPGQGAQEQFF.

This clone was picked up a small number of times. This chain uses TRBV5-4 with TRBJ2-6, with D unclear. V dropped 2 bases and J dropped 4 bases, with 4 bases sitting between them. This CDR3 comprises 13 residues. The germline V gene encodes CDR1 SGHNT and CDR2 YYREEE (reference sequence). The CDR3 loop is CASSFSGANVLTF. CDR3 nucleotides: TGTGCCAGCAGCTTCTCGGGGGCCAACGTCCTGACTTTC.

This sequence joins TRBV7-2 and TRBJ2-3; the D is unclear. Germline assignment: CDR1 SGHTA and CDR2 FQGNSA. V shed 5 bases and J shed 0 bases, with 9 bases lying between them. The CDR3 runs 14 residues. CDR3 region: CASSHDGSTDTQYF. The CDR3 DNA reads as TGTGCCAGCAGCCACGACGGGAGCACAGATACGCAGTATTTT.

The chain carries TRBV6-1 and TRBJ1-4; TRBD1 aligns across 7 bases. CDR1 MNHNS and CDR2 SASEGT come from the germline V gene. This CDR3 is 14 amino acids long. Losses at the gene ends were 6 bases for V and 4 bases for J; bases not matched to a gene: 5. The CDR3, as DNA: TGTGCCAGCAGGAAGGGACAGAATAATGAAAAACTGTTTTTT. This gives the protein CASRKGQNNEKLFF.

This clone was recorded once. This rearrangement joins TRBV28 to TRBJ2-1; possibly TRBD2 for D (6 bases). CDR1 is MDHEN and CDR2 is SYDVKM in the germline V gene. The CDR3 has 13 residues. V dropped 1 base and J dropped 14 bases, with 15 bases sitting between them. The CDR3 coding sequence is TGTGCCAGCAGTTTATCTAGCGCCATCTTGAAGTTCTTC. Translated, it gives CASSLSSAILKFF.

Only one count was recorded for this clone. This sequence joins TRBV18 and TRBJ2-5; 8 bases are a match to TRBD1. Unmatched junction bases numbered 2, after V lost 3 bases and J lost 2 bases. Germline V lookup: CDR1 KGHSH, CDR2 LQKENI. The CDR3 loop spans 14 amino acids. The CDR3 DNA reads TGTGCCAGCTCACCGGACAGGGATCAAGAGACCCAGTACTTC. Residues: CASSPDRDQETQYF. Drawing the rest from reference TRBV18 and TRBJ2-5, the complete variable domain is NAGVMQNPRHLVRRRGQEARLRCSPMKGHSHVYWYRQLPEEGLKFMVYLQKENIIDESGMPKERFSAEFPKEGPSILRIQQVVRGDSAAYFCASSPDRDQETQYFGPGTRLLVL.

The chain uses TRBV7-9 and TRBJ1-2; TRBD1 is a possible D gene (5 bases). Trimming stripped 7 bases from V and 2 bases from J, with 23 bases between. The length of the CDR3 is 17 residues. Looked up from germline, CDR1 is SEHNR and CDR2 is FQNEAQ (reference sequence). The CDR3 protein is CASTKVGPGGPNYGYTF. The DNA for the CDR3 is TGTGCCAGCACCAAAGTCGGCCCGGGGGGACCCAACTATGGCTACACCTTC.

CDR3 bases: TGTGCCAGCAGCCCCCCCACAGCCCGAGAGGAAAAACTGTTTTTT. Protein product: CASSPPTAREEKLFF. The chain joins TRBV7-9 to TRBJ1-4, with unresolved D. Germline CDR1 SEHNR, CDR2 FQNEAQ (reference sequence). The germline V and J ends were trimmed by 5 bases and 8 bases, with 18 bases remaining between them. The length of the CDR3 is 15 residues.

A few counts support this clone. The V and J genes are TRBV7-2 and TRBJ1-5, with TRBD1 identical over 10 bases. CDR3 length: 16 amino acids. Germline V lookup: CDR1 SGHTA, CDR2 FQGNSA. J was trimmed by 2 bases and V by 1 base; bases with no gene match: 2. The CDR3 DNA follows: TGTGCCAGCAGCTTAGTAGGGACAGGGGGCAATCAGCCCCAGCATTTT. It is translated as CASSLVGTGGNQPQHF. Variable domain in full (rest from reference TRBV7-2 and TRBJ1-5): GAGVSQSPSNKVTEKGKDVELRCDPISGHTALYWYRQSLGQGLEFLIYFQGNSAPDKSGLPSDRFSAERTGGSVSTLTIQRTQQEDSAVYLCASSLVGTGGNQPQHFGDGTRLSIL.

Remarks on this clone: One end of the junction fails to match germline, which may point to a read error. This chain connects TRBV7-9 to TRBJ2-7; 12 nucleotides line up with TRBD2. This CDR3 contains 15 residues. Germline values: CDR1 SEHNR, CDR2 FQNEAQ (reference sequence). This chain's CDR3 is CSSSRTSGISYEQYF. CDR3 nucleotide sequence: TGTTCCAGCAGCCGGACTAGCGGGATCTCCTACGAGCAGTACTTC. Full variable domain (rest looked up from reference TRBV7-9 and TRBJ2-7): DTGVSQNPRHKITKRGQNVTFRCDPISEHNRLYWYRQTLGQGPEFLTYFQNEAQLEKSRLLSDRFSAERPKGSFSTLEIQRTEQGDSAMYLCSSSRTSGISYEQYFGPGTRLTVT.

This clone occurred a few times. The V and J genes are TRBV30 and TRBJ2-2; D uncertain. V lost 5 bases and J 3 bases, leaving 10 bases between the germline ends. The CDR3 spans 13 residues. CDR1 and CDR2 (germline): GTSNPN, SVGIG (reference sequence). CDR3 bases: TGTGCCTGGTACCCCAGGTACACCGGGGAGCTGTTTTTT. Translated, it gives CAWYPRYTGELFF.

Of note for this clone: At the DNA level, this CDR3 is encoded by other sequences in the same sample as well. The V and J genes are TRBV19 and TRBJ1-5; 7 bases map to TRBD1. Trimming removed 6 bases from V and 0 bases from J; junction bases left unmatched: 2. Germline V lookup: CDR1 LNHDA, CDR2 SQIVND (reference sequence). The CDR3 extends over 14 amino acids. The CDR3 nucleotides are TGTGCCAGTAGACAGGGGAATAGCAATCAGCCCCAGCATTTT. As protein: CASRQGNSNQPQHF.

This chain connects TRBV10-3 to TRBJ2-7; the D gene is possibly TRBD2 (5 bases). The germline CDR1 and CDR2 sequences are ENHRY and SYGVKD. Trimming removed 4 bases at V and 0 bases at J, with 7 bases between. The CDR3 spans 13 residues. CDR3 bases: TGTGCCATCAGTGGCCGGGACTCCTACGAGCAGTACTTC. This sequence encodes CAISGRDSYEQYF.

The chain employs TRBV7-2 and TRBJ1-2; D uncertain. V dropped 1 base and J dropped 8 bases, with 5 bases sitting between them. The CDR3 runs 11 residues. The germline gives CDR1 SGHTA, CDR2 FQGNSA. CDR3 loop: CASSLVQGYTF. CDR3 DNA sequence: TGTGCCAGCAGCTTAGTTCAAGGCTACACCTTC.

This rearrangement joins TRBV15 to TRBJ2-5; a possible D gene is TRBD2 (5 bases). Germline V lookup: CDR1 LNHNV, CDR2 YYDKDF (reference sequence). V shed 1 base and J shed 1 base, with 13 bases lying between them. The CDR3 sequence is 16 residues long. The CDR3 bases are TGTGCCACCAGCAGAGCGTTCGCGGGTGGCCAAGAGACCCAGTACTTC. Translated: CATSRAFAGGQETQYF.

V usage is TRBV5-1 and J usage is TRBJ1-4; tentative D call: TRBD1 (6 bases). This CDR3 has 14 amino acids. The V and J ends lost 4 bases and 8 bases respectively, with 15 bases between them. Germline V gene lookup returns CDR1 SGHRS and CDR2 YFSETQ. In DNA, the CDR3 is TGCGCCAGCAGCCTGAGGACAGAGGGGGAAAAACTGTTTTTT. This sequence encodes CASSLRTEGEKLFF.

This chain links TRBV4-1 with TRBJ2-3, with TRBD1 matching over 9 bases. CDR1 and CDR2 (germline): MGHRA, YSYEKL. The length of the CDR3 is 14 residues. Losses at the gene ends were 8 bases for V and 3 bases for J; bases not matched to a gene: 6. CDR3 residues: CASSPGTGTDTQYF. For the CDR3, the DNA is TGCGCCAGCTCCCCCGGGACAGGGACAGATACGCAGTATTTT.

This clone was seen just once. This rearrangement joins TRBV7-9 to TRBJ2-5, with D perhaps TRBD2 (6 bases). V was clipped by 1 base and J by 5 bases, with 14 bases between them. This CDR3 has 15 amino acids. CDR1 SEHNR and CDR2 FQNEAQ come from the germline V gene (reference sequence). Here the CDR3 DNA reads TGTGCCAGCAGCTTAGAGATAGGAGGGAGGGAGACCCAGTACTTC. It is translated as CASSLEIGGRETQYF. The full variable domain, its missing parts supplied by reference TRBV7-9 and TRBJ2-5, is DTGVSQNPRHKITKRGQNVTFRCDPISEHNRLYWYRQTLGQGPEFLTYFQNEAQLEKSRLLSDRFSAERPKGSFSTLEIQRTEQGDSAMYLCASSLEIGGRETQYFGPGTRLLVL.

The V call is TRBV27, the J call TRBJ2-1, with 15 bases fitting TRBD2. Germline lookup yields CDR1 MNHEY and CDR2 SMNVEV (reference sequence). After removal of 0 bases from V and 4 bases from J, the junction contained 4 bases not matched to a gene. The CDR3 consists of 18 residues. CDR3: CASSLSGLAGGPYNEQFF. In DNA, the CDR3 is TGTGCCAGCAGTTTATCTGGACTAGCGGGAGGGCCGTACAATGAGCAGTTCTTC.

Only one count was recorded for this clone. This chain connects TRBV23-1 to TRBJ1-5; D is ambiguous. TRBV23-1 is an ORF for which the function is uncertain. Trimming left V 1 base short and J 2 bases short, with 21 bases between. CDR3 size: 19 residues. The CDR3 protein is CASSQFEGGRERGNQPQHF. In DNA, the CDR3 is TGCGCCAGCAGTCAATTTGAGGGTGGGAGGGAAAGGGGCAATCAGCCCCAGCATTTT.

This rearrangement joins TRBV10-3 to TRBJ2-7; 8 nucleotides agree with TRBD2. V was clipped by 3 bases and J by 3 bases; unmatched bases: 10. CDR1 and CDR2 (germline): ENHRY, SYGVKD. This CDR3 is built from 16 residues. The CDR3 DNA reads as TGTGCCATCAGTGATCCAAGCGGGAGATCCCTCTACGAGCAGTACTTC. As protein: CAISDPSGRSLYEQYF.

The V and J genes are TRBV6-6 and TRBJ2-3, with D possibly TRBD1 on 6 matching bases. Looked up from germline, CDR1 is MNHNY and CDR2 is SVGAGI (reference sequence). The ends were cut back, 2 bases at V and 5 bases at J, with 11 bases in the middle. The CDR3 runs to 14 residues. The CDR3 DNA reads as TGTGCCAGCAGTTACCTTATAGGGGGAGATACGCAGTATTTT. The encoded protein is CASSYLIGGDTQYF.

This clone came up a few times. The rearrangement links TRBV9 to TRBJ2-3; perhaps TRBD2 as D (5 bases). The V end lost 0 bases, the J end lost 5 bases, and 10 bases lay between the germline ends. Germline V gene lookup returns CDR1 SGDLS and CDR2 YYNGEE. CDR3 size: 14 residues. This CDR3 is CASSVVVSEDTQYF. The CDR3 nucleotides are TGTGCCAGCAGCGTAGTGGTTAGCGAAGATACGCAGTATTTT.

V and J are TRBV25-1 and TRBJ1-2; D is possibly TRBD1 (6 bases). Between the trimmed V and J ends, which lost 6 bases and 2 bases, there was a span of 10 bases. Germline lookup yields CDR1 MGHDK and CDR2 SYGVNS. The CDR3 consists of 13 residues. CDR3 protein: CASSPTGNYGYTF. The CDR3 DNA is TGTGCCAGCAGCCCCACAGGGAACTATGGCTACACCTTC.

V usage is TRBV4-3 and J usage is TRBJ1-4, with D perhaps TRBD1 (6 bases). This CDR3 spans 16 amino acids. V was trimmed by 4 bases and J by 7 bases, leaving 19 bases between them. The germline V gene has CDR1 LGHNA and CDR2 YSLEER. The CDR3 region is CASSRTLQGEFEKLFF. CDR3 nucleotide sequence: TGCGCCAGCAGCCGTACCTTACAGGGAGAATTTGAAAAACTGTTTTTT.

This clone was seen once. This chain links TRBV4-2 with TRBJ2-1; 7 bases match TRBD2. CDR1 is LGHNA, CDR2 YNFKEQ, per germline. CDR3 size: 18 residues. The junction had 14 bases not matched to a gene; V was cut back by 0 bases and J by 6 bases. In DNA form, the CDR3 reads TGTGCCAGCAGCCAAGATAGGGCTAGCGGCCTCCCTGGCAATGAGCAGTTCTTC. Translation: CASSQDRASGLPGNEQFF.

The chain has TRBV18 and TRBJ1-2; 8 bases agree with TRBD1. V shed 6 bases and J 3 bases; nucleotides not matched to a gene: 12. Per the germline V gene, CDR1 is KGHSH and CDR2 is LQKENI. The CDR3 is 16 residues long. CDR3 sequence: CASSLDPGGRYYGYTF. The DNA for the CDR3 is TGTGCCAGCTCGCTTGACCCAGGGGGCAGGTACTATGGCTACACCTTC.